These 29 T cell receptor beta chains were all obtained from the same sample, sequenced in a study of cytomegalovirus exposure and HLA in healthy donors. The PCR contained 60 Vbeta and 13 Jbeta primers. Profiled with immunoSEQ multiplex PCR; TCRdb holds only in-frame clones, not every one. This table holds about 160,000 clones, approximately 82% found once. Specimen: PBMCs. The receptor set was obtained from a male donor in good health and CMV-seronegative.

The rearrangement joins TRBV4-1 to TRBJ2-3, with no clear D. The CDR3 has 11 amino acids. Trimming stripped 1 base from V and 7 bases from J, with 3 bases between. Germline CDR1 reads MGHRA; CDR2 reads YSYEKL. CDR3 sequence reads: CASSQANTQYF. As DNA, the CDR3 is TGCGCCAGCAGCCAAGCTAATACGCAGTATTTT.

CDR3 DNA sequence: TGTGCCAGCAGCCCCCGGTGGAGGGGTGGCAATGAGCAGTTCTTC. The encoded protein is CASSPRWRGGNEQFF. The chain employs TRBV7-9 and TRBJ2-1; a possible D gene is TRBD2 (6 bases). V lost 5 bases and J 6 bases, leaving 17 bases between the germline ends. CDR1 is SEHNR and CDR2 is FQNEAQ in the germline V gene (reference sequence). The CDR3 is made up of 15 amino acids. The entire variable domain, with the rest obtained from reference TRBV7-9 and TRBJ2-1, is as follows: DTGVSQNPRHKITKRGQNVTFRCDPISEHNRLYWYRQTLGQGPEFLTYFQNEAQLEKSRLLSDRFSAERPKGSFSTLEIQRTEQGDSAMYLCASSPRWRGGNEQFFGPGTRLTVL.

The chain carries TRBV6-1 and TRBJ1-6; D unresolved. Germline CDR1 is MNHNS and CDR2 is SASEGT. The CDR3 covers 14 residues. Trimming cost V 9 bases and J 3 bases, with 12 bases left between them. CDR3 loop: CASGRGNYNSPLHF. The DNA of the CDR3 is TGTGCCAGTGGACGGGGAAACTATAATTCACCCCTCCACTTT.

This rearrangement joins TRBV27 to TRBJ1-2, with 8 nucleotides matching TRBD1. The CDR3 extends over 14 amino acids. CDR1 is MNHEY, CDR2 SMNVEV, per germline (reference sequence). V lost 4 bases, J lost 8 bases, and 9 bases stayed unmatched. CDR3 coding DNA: TGTGCCAGCAGTTCAGGGACAGGTGGGGGAGGCTACACCTTC. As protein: CASSSGTGGGGYTF.

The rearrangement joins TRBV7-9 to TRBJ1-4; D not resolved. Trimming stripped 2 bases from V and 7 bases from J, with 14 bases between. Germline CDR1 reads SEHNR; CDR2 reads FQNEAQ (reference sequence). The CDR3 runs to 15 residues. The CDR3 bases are TGTGCCAGCAGCTTAAAGCGCGAGGGCCCTGAAAAACTGTTTTTT. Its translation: CASSLKREGPEKLFF.

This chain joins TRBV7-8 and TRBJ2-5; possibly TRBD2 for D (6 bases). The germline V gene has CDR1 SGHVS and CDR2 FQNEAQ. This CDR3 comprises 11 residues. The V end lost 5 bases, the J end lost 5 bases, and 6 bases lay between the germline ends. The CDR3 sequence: CASSRGETQYF. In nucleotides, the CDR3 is TGTGCCAGCAGCCGGGGGGAGACCCAGTACTTC.

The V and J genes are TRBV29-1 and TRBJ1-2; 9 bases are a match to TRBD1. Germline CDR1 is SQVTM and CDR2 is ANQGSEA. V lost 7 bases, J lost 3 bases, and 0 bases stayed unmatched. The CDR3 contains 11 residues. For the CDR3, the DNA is TGCAGCGGGACAGGGGACTATGGCTACACCTTC. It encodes CSGTGDYGYTF.

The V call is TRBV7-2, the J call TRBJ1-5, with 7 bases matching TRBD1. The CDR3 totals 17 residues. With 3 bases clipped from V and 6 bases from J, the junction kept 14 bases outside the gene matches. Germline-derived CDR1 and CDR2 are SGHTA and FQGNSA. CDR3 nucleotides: TGTGCCAGCAGCTTGGTCAGGGGGTACCGAAAAGGTCAGCCCCAGCATTTT. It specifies CASSLVRGYRKGQPQHF.

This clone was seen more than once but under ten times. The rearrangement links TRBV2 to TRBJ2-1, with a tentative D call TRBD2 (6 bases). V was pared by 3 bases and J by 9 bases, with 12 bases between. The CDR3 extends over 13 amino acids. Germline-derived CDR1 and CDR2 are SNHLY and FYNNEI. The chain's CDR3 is CASSDGGISEQFF. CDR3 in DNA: TGTGCCAGCAGTGATGGGGGGATTTCTGAGCAGTTCTTC.

CDR3 loop: CASRKLGQAGELFF. CDR3 nucleotides: TGTGCCAGCAGAAAATTGGGACAGGCCGGGGAGCTGTTTTTT. V usage is TRBV6-5 and J usage is TRBJ2-2; 8 nucleotides line up with TRBD1. The CDR3 spans 14 residues. Per the germline V gene, CDR1 is MNHEY and CDR2 is SVGAGI. V shed 6 bases, J shed 6 bases, and the junction held 6 bases outside the gene matches.

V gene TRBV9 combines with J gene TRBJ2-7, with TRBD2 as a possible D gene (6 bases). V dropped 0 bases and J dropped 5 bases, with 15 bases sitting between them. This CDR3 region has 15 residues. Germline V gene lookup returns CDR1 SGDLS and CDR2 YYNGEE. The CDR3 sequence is CASSVDGGGYNEQYF. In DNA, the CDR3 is TGTGCCAGCAGCGTAGACGGGGGAGGTTACAACGAGCAGTACTTC.

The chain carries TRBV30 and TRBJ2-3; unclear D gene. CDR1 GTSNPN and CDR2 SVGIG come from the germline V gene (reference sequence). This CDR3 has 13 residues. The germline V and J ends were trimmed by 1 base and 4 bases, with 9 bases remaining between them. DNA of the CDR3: TGTGCCTGGAGTGGGGCTCTGGCAGATACGCAGTATTTT. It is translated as CAWSGALADTQYF.

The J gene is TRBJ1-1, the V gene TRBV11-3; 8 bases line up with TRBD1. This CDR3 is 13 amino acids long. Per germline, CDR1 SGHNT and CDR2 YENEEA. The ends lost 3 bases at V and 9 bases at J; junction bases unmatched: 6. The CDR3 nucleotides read TGTGCCAGCAGCTTGGGGATCAGGGGGCAAGCTTTCTTT. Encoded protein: CASSLGIRGQAFF. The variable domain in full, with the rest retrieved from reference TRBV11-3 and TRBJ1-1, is EAGVVQSPRYKIIEKKQPVAFWCNPISGHNTLYWYLQNLGQGPELLIRYENEEAVDDSQLPKDRFSAERLKGVDSTLKIQPAELGDSAVYLCASSLGIRGQAFFGQGTRLTVV.

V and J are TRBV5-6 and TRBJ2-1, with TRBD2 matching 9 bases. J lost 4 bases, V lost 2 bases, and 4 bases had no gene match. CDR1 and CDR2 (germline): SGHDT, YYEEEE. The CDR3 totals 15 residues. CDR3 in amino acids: CASSFLAGEYNEQFF. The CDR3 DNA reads TGTGCCAGCAGCTTCTTAGCGGGGGAGTACAATGAGCAGTTCTTC.

The CDR3 loop is CASSANQETQYF. CDR3 nucleotides: TGTGCCAGCAGCGCTAACCAAGAGACCCAGTACTTC. The chain uses TRBV5-5 and TRBJ2-5; D is unresolved. Germline CDR1 and CDR2: SGHKS and YYEKEE (reference sequence). The CDR3 runs 12 residues. Trimming stripped 4 bases from V and 0 bases from J, with 4 bases between.

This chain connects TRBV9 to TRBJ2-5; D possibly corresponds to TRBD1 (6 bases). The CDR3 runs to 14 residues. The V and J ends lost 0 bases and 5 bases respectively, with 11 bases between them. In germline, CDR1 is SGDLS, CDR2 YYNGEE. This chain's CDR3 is CASSVATGLETQYF. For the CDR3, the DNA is TGTGCCAGCAGCGTAGCTACAGGGCTCGAGACCCAGTACTTC. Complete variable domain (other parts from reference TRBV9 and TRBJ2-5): DSGVTQTPKHLITATGQRVTLRCSPRSGDLSVYWYQQSLDQGLQFLIQYYNGEERAKGNILERFSAQQFPDLHSELNLSSLELGDSALYFCASSVATGLETQYFGPGTRLLVL.

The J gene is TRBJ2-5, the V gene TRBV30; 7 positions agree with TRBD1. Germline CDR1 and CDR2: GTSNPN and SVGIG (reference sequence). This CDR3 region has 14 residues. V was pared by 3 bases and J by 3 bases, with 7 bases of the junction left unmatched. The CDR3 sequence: CAWREAGTEETQYF. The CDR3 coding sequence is TGTGCCTGGAGGGAGGCCGGGACAGAAGAGACCCAGTACTTC. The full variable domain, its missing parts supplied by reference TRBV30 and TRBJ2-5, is SQTIHQWPATLVQPVGSPLSLECTVEGTSNPNLYWYRQAAGRGLQLLFYSVGIGQISSEVPQNLSASRPQDRQFILSSKKLLLSDSGFYLCAWREAGTEETQYFGPGTRLLVL.

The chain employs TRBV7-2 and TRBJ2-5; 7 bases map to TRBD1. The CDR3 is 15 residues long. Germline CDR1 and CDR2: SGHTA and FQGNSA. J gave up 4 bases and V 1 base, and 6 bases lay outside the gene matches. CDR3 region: CASSLEQGFRETQYF. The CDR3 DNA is TGTGCCAGCAGCTTAGAACAGGGGTTTCGAGAGACCCAGTACTTC.

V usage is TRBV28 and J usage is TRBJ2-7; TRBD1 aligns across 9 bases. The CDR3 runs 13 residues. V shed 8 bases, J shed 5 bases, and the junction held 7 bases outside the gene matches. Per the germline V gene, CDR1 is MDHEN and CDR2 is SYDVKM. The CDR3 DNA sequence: TGTGCCAGCTCCCCCGGGACAGGGAACGAGCAGTACTTC. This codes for CASSPGTGNEQYF.

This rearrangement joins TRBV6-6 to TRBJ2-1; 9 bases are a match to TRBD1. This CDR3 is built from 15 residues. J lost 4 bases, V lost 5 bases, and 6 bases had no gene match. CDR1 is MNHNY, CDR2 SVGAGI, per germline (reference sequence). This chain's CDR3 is CASSLGQGRYNEQFF. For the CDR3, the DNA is TGTGCCAGCAGTCTCGGACAGGGGAGATACAATGAGCAGTTCTTC.

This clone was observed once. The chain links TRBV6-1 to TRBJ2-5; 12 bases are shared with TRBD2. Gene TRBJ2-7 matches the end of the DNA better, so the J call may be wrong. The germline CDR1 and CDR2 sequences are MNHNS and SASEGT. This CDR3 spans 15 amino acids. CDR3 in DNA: TGTGCCAGCAGCACCGGGACTAGCGGGCCGAACGAGCAGTACTTC. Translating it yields CASSTGTSGPNEQYF.

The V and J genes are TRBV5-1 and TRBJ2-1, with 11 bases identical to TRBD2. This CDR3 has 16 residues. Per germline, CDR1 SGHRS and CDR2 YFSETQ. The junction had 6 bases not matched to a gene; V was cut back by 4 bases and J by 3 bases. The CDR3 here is CASSAPTSGSYNEQFF. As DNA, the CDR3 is TGCGCCAGCAGCGCCCCTACTAGCGGGAGCTACAATGAGCAGTTCTTC.

This CDR3 is CASSSEVGQGAEGNTIYF. The CDR3 DNA sequence: TGTGCCAGCAGCTCCGAAGTGGGACAGGGGGCCGAGGGGAACACCATATATTTT. The chain employs TRBV7-2 and TRBJ1-3; 12 bases match TRBD1. Germline-derived CDR1 and CDR2 are SGHTA and FQGNSA. CDR3 length: 18 amino acids. V shed 4 bases and J 7 bases; nucleotides not matched to a gene: 14.

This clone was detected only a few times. The CDR3 is CASSPTGGKSEAFF. The CDR3 nucleotides read TGTGCCAGCAGCCCAACAGGGGGCAAGTCTGAAGCTTTCTTT. The V gene is TRBV9, the J gene TRBJ1-1; 9 bases are shared with TRBD1. J was trimmed by 6 bases and V by 4 bases; bases with no gene match: 7. CDR1 is SGDLS, CDR2 YYNGEE, per germline. The CDR3 runs to 14 residues.

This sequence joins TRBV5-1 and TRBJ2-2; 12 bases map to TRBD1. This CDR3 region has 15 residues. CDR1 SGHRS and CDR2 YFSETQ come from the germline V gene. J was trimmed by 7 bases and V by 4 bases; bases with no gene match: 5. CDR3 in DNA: TGCGCCAGCAGCCCGGGACAGGGGGCGCTCGGGGAGCTGTTTTTT. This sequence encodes CASSPGQGALGELFF.

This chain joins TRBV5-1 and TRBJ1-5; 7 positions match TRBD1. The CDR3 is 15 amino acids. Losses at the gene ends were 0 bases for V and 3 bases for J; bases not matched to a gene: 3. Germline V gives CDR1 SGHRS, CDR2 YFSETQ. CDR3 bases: TGCGCCAGCAGCTTGGAGGGGGCCCTCAATCAGCCCCAGCATTTT. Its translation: CASSLEGALNQPQHF.

The CDR3 protein is CASSFPRGSNTGELFF. The DNA for the CDR3 is TGTGCCAGCAGCTTTCCCCGGGGGTCGAACACCGGGGAGCTGTTTTTT. This sequence joins TRBV5-4 and TRBJ2-2, with D possibly TRBD2 on 6 matching bases. CDR3 length: 16 amino acids. Trimming shortened V by 2 bases and J by 0 bases, and 11 bases separated the two germline ends. Germline CDR1 reads SGHNT; CDR2 reads YYREEE (reference sequence).

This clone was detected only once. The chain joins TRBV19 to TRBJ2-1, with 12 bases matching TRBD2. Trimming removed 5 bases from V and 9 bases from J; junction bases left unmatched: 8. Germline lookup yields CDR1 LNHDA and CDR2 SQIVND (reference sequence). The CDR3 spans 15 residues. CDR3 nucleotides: TGTGCCAGTAGTCTCACTAGCGGGGGGCCGAGTGAGCAGTTCTTC. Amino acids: CASSLTSGGPSEQFF.

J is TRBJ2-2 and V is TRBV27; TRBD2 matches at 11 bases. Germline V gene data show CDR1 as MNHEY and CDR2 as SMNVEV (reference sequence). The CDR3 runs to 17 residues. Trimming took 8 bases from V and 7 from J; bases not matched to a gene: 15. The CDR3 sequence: CASAPGSGLAALGELFF. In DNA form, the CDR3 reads TGTGCCAGCGCCCCCGGGTCGGGACTAGCGGCACTCGGGGAGCTGTTTTTT.